These 9 T cell receptor beta chains came from one sample sequenced in a study of blood T cell repertoires in COVID-19. Only in-frame clones appear in the TCRdb table, and some are missing; sequencing was by immunoSEQ multiplex PCR. The table includes approximately 73,000 clones, about 91% detected once. Sequencing input: peripheral blood. All receptors derive from a man older than 75 with acute or convalescent COVID-19.

The rearrangement uses TRBV7-3 and TRBJ2-1; 9 bases match TRBD2. Germline CDR1 is SGHTA and CDR2 is FQGTGA. The CDR3 is made up of 13 amino acids. The V segment lost 2 bases and the J segment 7 bases; nucleotides outside the gene matches: 0. CDR3 nucleotide sequence: TGTGCCAGCAGCTTACTAGCGGGAAATGAGCAGTTCTTC. Translated: CASSLLAGNEQFF.

This clone was detected once. DNA for the CDR3: TGTGCCATCAGTGAGTCAGCAGGGCCGAACACTGAAGCTTTCTTT. Protein sequence: CAISESAGPNTEAFF. V gene TRBV10-3 combines with J gene TRBJ1-1; D perhaps matches TRBD1 (5 bases). This CDR3 is 15 amino acids long. Germline-derived CDR1 and CDR2 are ENHRY and SYGVKD. V dropped 0 bases and J dropped 1 base, with 9 bases sitting between them.

The rearrangement uses TRBV2 and TRBJ2-5; D not certain. V shed 4 bases and J shed 1 base, with 13 bases lying between them. Germline-derived CDR1 and CDR2 are SNHLY and FYNNEI. The CDR3 is 15 amino acids. The CDR3 sequence is CASSAALTGQETQYF. The CDR3 DNA reads as TGTGCCAGCAGTGCAGCCCTGACGGGCCAAGAGACCCAGTACTTC.

V and J are TRBV4-1 and TRBJ2-2, with TRBD2 as a possible D gene (5 bases). The CDR3 loop spans 15 amino acids. V was pared by 0 bases and J by 7 bases, with 12 bases between. CDR1 MGHRA and CDR2 YSYEKL come from the germline V gene. DNA of the CDR3: TGCGCCAGCAGCCAAGAAGGACCGGGGTTCGGGGAGCTGTTTTTT. Residues: CASSQEGPGFGELFF.

This clone qualifies as medium-sized. The chain recombines TRBV19 with TRBJ1-6; D uncertain. The CDR3 is made up of 13 amino acids. Germline CDR1 and CDR2: LNHDA and SQIVND (reference sequence). V dropped 1 base and J dropped 11 bases, with 9 bases sitting between them. The CDR3 here is CASSIGRRAPLHF. CDR3 nucleotides: TGTGCCAGTAGTATAGGCCGGAGGGCACCCCTCCACTTT.

This chain uses TRBV19 with TRBJ2-6; D is perhaps TRBD2 (6 bases). The CDR3 is made up of 17 amino acids. The V gene's germline CDR1 is LNHDA and CDR2 SQIVND (reference sequence). Trimming removed 1 base from V and 4 bases from J, with 14 bases in between. The CDR3 reads CASSIGFGGRGANVLTF. CDR3 nucleotides: TGTGCCAGTAGTATAGGATTTGGAGGGAGAGGGGCCAACGTCCTGACTTTC.

The chain carries TRBV29-1 and TRBJ1-1; D is ambiguous. Between the trimmed V and J ends, which lost 4 bases and 1 base, there was a span of 10 bases. CDR1 SQVTM and CDR2 ANQGSEA come from the germline V gene. The CDR3 is 13 residues long. In nucleotides, the CDR3 is TGCAGCGTTGGGGAGACATCGAACACTGAAGCTTTCTTT. This codes for CSVGETSNTEAFF.

This clone was seen only once. The rearrangement links TRBV10-3 to TRBJ1-5; D possibly corresponds to TRBD1 (5 bases). CDR1 is ENHRY and CDR2 is SYGVKD in the germline V gene. The CDR3 totals 15 residues. Deletions cut 2 bases from V and 5 bases from J, with 13 bases between. This CDR3 is CAISEHDRDYQPQHF. CDR3 bases: TGTGCCATCAGTGAGCATGACCGGGACTATCAGCCCCAGCATTTT.

V is TRBV10-3 and J is TRBJ1-1; the D gene is possibly TRBD1 (6 bases). Germline values: CDR1 ENHRY, CDR2 SYGVKD. The CDR3 is 14 residues long. V lost 6 bases to trimming and J lost 0 bases, with 11 bases between them. In DNA form, the CDR3 reads TGTGCCATCAGGGGGGCAGGGCTGAACACTGAAGCTTTCTTT. Translating it yields CAIRGAGLNTEAFF.